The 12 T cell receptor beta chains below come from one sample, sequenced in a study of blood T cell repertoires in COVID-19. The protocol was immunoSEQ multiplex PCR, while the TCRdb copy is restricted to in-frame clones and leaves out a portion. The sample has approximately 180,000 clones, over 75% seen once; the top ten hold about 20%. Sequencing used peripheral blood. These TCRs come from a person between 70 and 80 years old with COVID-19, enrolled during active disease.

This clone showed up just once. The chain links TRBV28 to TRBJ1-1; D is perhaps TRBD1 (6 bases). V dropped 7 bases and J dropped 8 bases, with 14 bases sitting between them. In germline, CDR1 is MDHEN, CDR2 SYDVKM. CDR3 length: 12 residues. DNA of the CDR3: TGTGCCAGCATCTTCCGCCAGGGGGAAGCTTTCTTT. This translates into CASIFRQGEAFF. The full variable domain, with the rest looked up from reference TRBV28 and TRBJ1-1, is DVKVTQSSRYLVKRTGEKVFLECVQDMDHENMFWYRQDPGLGLRLIYFSYDVKMKEKGDIPEGYSVSREKKERFSLILESASTNQTSMYLCASIFRQGEAFFGQGTRLTVV.

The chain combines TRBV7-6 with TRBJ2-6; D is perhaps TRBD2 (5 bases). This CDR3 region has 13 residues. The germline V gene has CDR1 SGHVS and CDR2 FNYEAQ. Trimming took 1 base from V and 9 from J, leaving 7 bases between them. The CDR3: CASSLGTVNVLTF. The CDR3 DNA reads TGTGCCAGCAGCTTAGGGACTGTCAACGTCCTGACTTTC.

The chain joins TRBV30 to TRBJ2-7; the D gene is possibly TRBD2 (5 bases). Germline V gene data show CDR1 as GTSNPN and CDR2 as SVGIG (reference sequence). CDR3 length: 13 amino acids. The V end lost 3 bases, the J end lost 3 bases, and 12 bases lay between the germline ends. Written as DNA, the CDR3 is TGTGCCTGGAGGCACCCCGGGGTCTACGAGCAGTACTTC. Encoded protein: CAWRHPGVYEQYF.

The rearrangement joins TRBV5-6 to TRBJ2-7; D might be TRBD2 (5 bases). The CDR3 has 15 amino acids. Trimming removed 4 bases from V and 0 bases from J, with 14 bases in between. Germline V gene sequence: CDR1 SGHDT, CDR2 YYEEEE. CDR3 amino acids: CASSRRTGSSYEQYF. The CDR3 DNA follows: TGTGCCAGCAGCCGAAGGACGGGGAGCTCCTACGAGCAGTACTTC.

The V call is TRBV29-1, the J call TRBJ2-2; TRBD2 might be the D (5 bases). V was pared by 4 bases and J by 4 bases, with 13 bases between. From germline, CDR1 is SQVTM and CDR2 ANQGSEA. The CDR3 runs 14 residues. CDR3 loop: CSVAVAGGTGELFF. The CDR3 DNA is TGCAGCGTTGCCGTGGCGGGTGGCACCGGGGAGCTGTTTTTT.

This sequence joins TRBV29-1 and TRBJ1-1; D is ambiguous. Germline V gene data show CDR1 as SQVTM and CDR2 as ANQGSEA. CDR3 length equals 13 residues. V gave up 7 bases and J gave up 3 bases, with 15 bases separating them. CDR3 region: CSAVEGGDTEAFF. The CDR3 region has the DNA TGCAGCGCCGTGGAGGGTGGGGACACTGAAGCTTTCTTT.

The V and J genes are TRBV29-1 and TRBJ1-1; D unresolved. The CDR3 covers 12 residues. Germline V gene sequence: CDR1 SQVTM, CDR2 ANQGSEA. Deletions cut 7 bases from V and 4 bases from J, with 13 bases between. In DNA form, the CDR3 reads TGCAGCGCTGAGGACGAGGGCACTGAAGCTTTCTTT. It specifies CSAEDEGTEAFF. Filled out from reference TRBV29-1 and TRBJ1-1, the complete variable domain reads SAVISQKPSRDICQRGTSLTIQCQVDSQVTMMFWYRQQPGQSLTLIATANQGSEATYESGFVIDKFPISRPNLTFSTLTVSNMSPEDSSIYLCSAEDEGTEAFFGQGTRLTVV.

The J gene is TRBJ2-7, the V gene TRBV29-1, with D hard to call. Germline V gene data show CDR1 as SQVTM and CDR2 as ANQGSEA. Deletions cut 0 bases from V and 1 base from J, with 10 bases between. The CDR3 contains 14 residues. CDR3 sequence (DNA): TGCAGCGTTGAAGACAGCCCCGGGTCCTACGAGCAGTACTTC. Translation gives CSVEDSPGSYEQYF.

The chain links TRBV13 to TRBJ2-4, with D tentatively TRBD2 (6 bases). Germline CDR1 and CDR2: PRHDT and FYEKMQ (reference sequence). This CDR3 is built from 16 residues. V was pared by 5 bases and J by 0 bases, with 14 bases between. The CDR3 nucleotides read TGTGCCAGCAGCCCCTCCTACGGGGGAGCCAAAAACATTCAGTACTTC. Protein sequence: CASSPSYGGAKNIQYF.

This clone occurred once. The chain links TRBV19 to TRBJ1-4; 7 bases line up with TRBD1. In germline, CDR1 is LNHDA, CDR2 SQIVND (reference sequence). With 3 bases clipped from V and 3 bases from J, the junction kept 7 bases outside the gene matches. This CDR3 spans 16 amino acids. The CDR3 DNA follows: TGTGCCAGTAGTATTATGTCGGGACAGCCTAATGAAAAACTGTTTTTT. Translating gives CASSIMSGQPNEKLFF.

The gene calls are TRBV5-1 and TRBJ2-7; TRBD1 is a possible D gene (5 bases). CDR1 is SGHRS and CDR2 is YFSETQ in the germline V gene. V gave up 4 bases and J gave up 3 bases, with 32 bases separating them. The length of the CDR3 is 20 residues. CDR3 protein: CASSLSPQRVNRPSGYEQYF. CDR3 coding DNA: TGCGCCAGCAGCCTCTCACCCCAAAGAGTAAACAGGCCTTCAGGCTACGAGCAGTACTTC.

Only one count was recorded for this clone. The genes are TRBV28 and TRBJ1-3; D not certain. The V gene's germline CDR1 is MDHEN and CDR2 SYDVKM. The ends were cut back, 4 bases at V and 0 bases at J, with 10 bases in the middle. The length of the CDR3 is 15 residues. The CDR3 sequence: CASSWYSSSGNTIYF. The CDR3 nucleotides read TGTGCCAGCAGTTGGTATTCTAGCTCTGGAAACACCATATATTTT.